Below, one T cell receptor (beta chain) is given with its context. The antigen is not known. The data originate from a study of OX40 agonist ivuxolimab in advanced cancers. Turning to the study itself: The patients got ivuxolimab, which is an agonistic anti-OX40 (CD134) antibody. Intravenous ivuxolimab at 0.01 to 10 mg/kg was given to patients every 2 weeks.

Sequencing used immunoSEQ multiplex PCR; TCRdb keeps in-frame clones, though not all of them. The data hold approximately 80,000 clones, with 65% to 90% observed a single time. Study results and limitations: The specificity for antigen of the expanded peripheral T cells was not determined.

The CDR3 extends over 14 amino acids. Deletions cut 7 bases from V and 6 bases from J, with 15 bases between. Germline lookup yields CDR1 SGHAT and CDR2 FQNNGV. The clonotype was recovered from an adult with an advanced solid tumor such as melanoma, head and neck, liver or kidney cancer. The rearrangement links TRBV11-2 to TRBJ2-2; TRBD1 or TRBD2 may be the D gene (5 bases each). Sequencing used CD4+ or CD8+ T cells sorted from blood, obtained in a trial of the OX40 agonist ivuxolimab. The DNA of the CDR3 is TGTGCCAGCACCCAACTCAGGGAGTCCGGGGAGCTGTTTTTT. It encodes CASTQLRESGELFF.